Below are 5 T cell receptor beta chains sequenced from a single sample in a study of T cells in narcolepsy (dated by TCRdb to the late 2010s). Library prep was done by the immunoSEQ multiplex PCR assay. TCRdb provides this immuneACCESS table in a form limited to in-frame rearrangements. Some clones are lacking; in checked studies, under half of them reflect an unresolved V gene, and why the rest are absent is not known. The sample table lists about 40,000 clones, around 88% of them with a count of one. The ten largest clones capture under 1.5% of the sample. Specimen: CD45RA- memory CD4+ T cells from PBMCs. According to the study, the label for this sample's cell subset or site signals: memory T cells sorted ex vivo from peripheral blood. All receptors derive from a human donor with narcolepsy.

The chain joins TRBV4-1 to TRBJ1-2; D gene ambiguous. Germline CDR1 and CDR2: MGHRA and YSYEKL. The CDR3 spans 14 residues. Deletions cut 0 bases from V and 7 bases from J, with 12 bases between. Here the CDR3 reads CASSQDRTSPGYTF. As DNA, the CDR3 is TGCGCCAGCAGCCAAGATCGTACGTCCCCTGGCTACACCTTC.

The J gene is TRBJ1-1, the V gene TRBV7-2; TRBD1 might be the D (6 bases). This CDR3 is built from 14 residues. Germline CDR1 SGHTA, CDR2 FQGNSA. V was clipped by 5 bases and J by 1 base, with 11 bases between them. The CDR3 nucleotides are TGTGCCAGCAGCCGCCGGGGACAGAACACTGAAGCTTTCTTT. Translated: CASSRRGQNTEAFF. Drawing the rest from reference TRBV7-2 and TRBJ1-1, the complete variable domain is GAGVSQSPSNKVTEKGKDVELRCDPISGHTALYWYRQSLGQGLEFLIYFQGNSAPDKSGLPSDRFSAERTGGSVSTLTIQRTQQEDSAVYLCASSRRGQNTEAFFGQGTRLTVV.

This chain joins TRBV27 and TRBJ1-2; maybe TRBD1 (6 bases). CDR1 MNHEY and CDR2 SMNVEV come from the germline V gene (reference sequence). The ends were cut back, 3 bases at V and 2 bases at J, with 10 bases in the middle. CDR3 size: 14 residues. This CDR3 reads CASSFRGGNYGYTF. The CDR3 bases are TGTGCCAGCAGTTTCAGGGGCGGGAACTATGGCTACACCTTC.

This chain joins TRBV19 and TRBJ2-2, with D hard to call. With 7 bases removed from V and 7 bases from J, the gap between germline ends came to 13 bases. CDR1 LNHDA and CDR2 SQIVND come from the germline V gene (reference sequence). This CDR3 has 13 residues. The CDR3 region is CASTLGRIGELFF. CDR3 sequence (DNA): TGTGCCAGTACCCTAGGACGCATCGGGGAGCTGTTTTTT.

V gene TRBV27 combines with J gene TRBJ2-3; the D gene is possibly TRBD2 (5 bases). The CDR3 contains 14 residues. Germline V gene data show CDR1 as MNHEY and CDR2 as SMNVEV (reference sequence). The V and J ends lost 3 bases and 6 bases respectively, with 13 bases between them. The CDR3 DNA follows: TGTGCCAGCAGTTTTAACCGGGGATGGGATACGCAGTATTTT. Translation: CASSFNRGWDTQYF.